These T cell receptor beta chains were read from a single sample in a study of cytomegalovirus exposure and HLA in healthy donors. Produced via immunoSEQ multiplex PCR; TCRdb's table is partial and in-frame only. Recorded here are some 84,000 clones; the top ten clones represent less than 0.6%. Material: PBMCs. These receptors were collected from a man aged 45 to 65 in good health and CMV-seronegative. The CDR3 runs from the conserved cysteine through the conserved F or W.

CDR3aa | len | j_gene | v_gene
CASSPRTGGFTEAFF | 15 | TRBJ1-1 | TRBV7-2
CASSPRDRGRYEQYF | 15 | TRBJ2-7 | TRBV7-8
CASSEARWQAYEQYF | 15 | TRBJ2-7 | TRBV6-1
CASSEAGGNEQFF | 13 | TRBJ2-1 | TRBV5-6
CASSVAGDTNEKLFF | 15 | TRBJ1-4 | TRBV9
CASSVRLAGSTDTQYF | 16 | TRBJ2-3 | TRBV5-1
CASSEYGREDGTEAFF | 16 | TRBJ1-1 | TRBV25-1
CASSQTGEGEQFF | 13 | TRBJ2-1 | TRBV10-1
CASREPGQGYNSPLHF | 16 | TRBJ1-6 | TRBV4-2
CASSPTLETQYF | 12 | TRBJ2-5 | TRBV18
CASSPATRRWTEAFF | 15 | TRBJ1-1 | TRBV18
CASSPKTGATGEQYF | 15 | TRBJ2-7 | TRBV18
CASSSVVNTEAFF | 13 | TRBJ1-1 | TRBV5-1
CASNHGVDNSPLHF | 14 | TRBJ1-6 | TRBV9
CASSPWGVQGTEAFF | 15 | TRBJ1-1 | TRBV28
CASSVDSGGTEAFF | 14 | TRBJ1-1 | TRBV9
CASSSRPRDSNYTEAFF | 17 | TRBJ1-1 | TRBV5-1
CASSVQSPGQGSDTQYF | 17 | TRBJ2-3 | TRBV9
CASSLTGKGTEAFF | 14 | TRBJ1-1 | TRBV28
CASSAGQGMNTEAFF | 15 | TRBJ1-1 | TRBV19
CASGSSAGNTDTQYF | 15 | TRBJ2-3 | TRBV27
CASSYNRGYYEQYF | 14 | TRBJ2-7 | TRBV7-2
CASSLVGGRSPLHF | 14 | TRBJ1-6 | TRBV7-8
CASSLRQYEQYF | 12 | TRBJ2-7 | TRBV5-4
CAWTARESQYF | 11 | TRBJ2-5 | TRBV30
CASSLRDRGPYSPLHF | 16 | TRBJ1-6 | TRBV27
CASSLAGKNTEAFF | 14 | TRBJ1-1 | TRBV5-1
CASTNGGAETQYF | 13 | TRBJ2-5 | TRBV2
CAISVGVENTEAFF | 14 | TRBJ1-1 | TRBV10-3
CASSGESGWNTEAFF | 15 | TRBJ1-1 | TRBV2
CASSLAGTGENYGYTF | 16 | TRBJ1-2 | TRBV7-9
CASSFFGQGDEKLFF | 15 | TRBJ1-4 | TRBV19
CASSLRGRGLKGAFF | 15 | TRBJ1-1 | TRBV28
CASSLVRTANTEAFF | 15 | TRBJ1-1 | TRBV5-4
CASSPSPGTAYSGANVLTF | 19 | TRBJ2-6 | TRBV5-1
CASSFLAGNYNEQFF | 15 | TRBJ2-1 | TRBV5-1
CASSLGGGLPGKLFF | 15 | TRBJ1-4 | TRBV5-6
CASSASQGQNEKLFF | 15 | TRBJ1-4 | TRBV19
CASSFRSNNSPLHF | 14 | TRBJ1-6 | TRBV5-1
CASRQGLNNEQFF | 13 | TRBJ2-1 | TRBV28
CASSTGQSYGYTF | 13 | TRBJ1-2 | TRBV7-3
CASSLGQGFYEQYF | 14 | TRBJ2-7 | TRBV28
CASSIVPPGANEQFF | 15 | TRBJ2-1 | TRBV19
CASSLSGGAYEQYF | 14 | TRBJ2-7 | TRBV19
CATSRFVRLTETQYF | 15 | TRBJ2-5 | TRBV15
CASSQDVQGVIVNEQFF | 17 | TRBJ2-1 | TRBV4-1
CASSPQGGGWPDTQYF | 16 | TRBJ2-3 | TRBV9
CASSQERFSAQYF | 13 | TRBJ2-5 | TRBV14
CASSDQINTEAFF | 13 | TRBJ1-1 | TRBV6-1